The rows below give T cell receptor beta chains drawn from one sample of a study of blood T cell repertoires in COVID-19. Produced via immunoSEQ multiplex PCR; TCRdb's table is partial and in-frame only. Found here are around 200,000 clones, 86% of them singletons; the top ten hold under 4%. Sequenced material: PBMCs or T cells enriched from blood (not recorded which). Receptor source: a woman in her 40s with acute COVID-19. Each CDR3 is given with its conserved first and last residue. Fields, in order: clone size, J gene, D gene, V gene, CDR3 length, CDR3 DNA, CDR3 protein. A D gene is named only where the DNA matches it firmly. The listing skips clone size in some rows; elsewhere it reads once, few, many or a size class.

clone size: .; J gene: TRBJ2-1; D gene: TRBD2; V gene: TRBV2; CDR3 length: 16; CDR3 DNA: TGTGCCAGCACCGATTTAGCGGGGGACACCTACAATGAGCAGTTCTTC; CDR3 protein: CASTDLAGDTYNEQFF
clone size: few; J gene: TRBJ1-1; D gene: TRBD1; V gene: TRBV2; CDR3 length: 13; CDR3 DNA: TGTGCCATCCGGGACAGGGGGATGACTGAAGCTTTCTTT; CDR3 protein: CAIRDRGMTEAFF
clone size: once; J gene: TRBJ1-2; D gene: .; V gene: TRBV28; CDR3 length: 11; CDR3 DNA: TGTGCCAGCAGTTTAAGGGAGAGACAGGCCTTC; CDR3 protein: CASSLRERQAF
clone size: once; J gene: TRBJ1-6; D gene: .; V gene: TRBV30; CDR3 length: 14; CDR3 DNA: TGTGCCTGGACCCCGGGAAGGGCCGGTTCACCCCTCCACTTT; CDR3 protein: CAWTPGRAGSPLHF
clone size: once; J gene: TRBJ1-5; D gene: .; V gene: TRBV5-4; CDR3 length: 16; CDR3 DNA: TGTGCCAGCAGCTTTACAGGGTTGCGAGGCAATCAGCCCCAGCATTTT; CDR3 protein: CASSFTGLRGNQPQHF
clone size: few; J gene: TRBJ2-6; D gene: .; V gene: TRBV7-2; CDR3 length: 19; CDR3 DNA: TGTGCCAGCAGCTTAGTGGGCAGTACTCGTTTCTCTGGGGCCAACGTCCTGACTTTC; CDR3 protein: CASSLVGSTRFSGANVLTF
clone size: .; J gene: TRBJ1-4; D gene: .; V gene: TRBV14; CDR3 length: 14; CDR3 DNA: TGTGCCAGCAGCCAAACCGGGAAGACGAAAAAACTGTTTTTT; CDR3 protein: CASSQTGKTKKLFF
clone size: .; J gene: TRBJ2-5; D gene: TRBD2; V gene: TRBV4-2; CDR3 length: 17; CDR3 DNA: TGTGCCAGCAGCCAAGAAGGAGGGCGGGGGGGCGTAGAGACCCAGTACTTC; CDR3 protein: CASSQEGGRGGVETQYF
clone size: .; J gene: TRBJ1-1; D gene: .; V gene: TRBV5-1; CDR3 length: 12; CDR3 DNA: TGCGCCAGCAGCTTGACAGGGTCTGAAGCTTTCTTT; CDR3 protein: CASSLTGSEAFF
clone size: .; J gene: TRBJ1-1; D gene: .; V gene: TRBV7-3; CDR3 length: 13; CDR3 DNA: TGTGCCAGCAGCTTAGACAGGAACACTGAAGCTTTCTTT; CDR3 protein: CASSLDRNTEAFF
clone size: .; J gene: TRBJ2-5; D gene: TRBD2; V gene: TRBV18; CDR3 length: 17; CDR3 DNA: TGTGCCAGCTCACCTAAAAGGTCCAGCGGGGGGGCAGAGACCCAGTACTTC; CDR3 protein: CASSPKRSSGGAETQYF
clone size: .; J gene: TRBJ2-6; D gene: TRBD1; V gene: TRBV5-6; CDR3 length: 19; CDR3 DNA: TGTGCCAGCAGGAGGGTCTTTGGACAGGGACCCTCTGGGGCCAACGTCCTGACTTTC; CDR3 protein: CASRRVFGQGPSGANVLTF
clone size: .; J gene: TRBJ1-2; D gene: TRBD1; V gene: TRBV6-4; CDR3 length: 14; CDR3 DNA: TGTGCCAGCAGTGACACCGGGACAGGGGATGGCTACACCTTC; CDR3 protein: CASSDTGTGDGYTF
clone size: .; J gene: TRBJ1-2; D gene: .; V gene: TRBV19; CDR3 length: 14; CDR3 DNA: TGTGCCAGTAGTACGGTAAATGAGTGGTATGGCTACACCTTC; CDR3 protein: CASSTVNEWYGYTF
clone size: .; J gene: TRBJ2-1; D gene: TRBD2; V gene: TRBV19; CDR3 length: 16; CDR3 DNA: TGTGCCAGTAGTGCTAGCGGGGGGACTAAATACAATGAGCAGTTCTTC; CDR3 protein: CASSASGGTKYNEQFF
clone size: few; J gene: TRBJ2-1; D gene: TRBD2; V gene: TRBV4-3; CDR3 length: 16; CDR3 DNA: TGCGCCAGCAGCCAAACCGGGACTAGAAGGTACAATGAGCAGTTCTTC; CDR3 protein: CASSQTGTRRYNEQFF
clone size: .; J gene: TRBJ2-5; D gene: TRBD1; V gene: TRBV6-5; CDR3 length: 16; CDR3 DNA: TGTGCCAGCAGTTGGGGACAGGGTAGGGTTGAAGAGACCCAGTACTTC; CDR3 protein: CASSWGQGRVEETQYF
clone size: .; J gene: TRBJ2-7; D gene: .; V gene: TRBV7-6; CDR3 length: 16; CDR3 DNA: TGTGCCAGCACGCTTCTAACAGGGCCCGTCCCCTACGAGCAGTACTTC; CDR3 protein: CASTLLTGPVPYEQYF
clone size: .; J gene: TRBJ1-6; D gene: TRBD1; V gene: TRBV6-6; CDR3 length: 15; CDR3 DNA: TGTGCCAGCAGTACAGGGGGCATGGGTAATTCACCCCTCCACTTT; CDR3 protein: CASSTGGMGNSPLHF
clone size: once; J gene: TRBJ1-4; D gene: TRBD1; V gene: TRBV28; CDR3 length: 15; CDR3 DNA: TGTGCCAGCCTAACTCTGGAGGGGGCCTTAGAAAAACTGTTTTTT; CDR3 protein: CASLTLEGALEKLFF
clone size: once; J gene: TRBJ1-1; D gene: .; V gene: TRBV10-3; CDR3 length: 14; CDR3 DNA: TGTGCCATCGCCGAATTCGGGTCGAACACTGAAGCTTTCTTT; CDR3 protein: CAIAEFGSNTEAFF
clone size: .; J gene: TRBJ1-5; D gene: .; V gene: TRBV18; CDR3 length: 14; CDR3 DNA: TGTGCCAGCTCACCAGGCGGGCAGAATCAGCCCCAGCATTTT; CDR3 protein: CASSPGGQNQPQHF
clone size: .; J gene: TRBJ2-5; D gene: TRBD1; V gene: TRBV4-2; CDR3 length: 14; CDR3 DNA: TGTGCCAGCAGCCAAGAATTAAGGGGGCAGACCCAGTACTTC; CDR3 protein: CASSQELRGQTQYF
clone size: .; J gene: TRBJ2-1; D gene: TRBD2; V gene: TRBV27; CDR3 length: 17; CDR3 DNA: TGTGCCAGCAGCCCTAGGGCTAGCGGGGGGCTTTACAGTGAGCAGTTCTTC; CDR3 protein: CASSPRASGGLYSEQFF
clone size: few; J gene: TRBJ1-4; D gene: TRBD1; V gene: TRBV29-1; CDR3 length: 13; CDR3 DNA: TGCAGCGTGGGACAGTCAACTAATGAAAAACTGTTTTTT; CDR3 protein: CSVGQSTNEKLFF
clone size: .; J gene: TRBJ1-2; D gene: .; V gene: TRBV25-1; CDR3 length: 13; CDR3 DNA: TGTGCCAGCAGTGTGTTAACAGGAAGGGGCTACACCTTC; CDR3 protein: CASSVLTGRGYTF
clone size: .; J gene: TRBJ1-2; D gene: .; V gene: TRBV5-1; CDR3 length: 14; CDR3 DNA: TGCGCCAGCAGCTTGTCGACAGATGTCTATGGCTACACCTTC; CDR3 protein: CASSLSTDVYGYTF
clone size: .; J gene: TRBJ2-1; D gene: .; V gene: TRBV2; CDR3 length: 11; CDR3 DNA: TGTGCCAGCAGACTCTACAATGAGCAGTTCTTC; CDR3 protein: CASRLYNEQFF
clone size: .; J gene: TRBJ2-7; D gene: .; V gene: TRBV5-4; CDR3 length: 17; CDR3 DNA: TGTGCCAGCAGCTTGGTGTCAGGTAAACACAAAACCTACGAGCAGTACTTC; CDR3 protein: CASSLVSGKHKTYEQYF
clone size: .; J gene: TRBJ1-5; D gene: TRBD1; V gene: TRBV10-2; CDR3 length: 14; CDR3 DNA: TGCGCCAGCAGTCCCAGGGGGTACAATCAGCCCCAGCATTTT; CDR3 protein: CASSPRGYNQPQHF
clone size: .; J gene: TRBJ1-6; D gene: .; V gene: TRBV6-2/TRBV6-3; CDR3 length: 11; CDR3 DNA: TGTGCCAGCAGTTACCCATCACCCCTCCACTTT; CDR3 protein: CASSYPSPLHF
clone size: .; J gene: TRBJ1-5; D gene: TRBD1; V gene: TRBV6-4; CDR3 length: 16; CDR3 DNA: TGTGCCAGCAGTGACTACCTGGGACAGGTTAATCAGCCCCAGCATTTT; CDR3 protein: CASSDYLGQVNQPQHF
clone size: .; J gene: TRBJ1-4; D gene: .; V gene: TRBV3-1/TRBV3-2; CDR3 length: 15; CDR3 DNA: TGTGCCAGCAGCCAAGATCCTCAGGGCAATGAAAAACTGTTTTTT; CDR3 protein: CASSQDPQGNEKLFF
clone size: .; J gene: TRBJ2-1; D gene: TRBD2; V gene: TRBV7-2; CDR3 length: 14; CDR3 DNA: TGTGCCAGCAGGACTAGCGGGAGCTACAATGAGCAGTTCTTC; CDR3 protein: CASRTSGSYNEQFF
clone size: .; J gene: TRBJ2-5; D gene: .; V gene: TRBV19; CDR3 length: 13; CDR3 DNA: TGTGCCAGTACGGGGGACAGTCAAGAGACCCAGTACTTC; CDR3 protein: CASTGDSQETQYF
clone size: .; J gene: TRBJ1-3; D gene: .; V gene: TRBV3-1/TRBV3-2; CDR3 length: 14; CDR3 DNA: TGTGCCAGCAGCCAGACAGTGACTGGAAACACCATATATTTT; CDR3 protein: CASSQTVTGNTIYF
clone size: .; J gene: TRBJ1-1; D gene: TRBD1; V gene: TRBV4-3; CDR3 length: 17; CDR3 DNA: TGCGCCAGCAGCCTCGGACAGGTCGGCAGGATGAACACTGAAGCTTTCTTT; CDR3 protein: CASSLGQVGRMNTEAFF
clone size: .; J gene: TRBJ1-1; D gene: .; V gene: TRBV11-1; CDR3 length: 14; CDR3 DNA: TGTGCCAGCAGCTCATCGTGGGGGGACACTGAAGCTTTCTTT; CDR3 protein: CASSSSWGDTEAFF
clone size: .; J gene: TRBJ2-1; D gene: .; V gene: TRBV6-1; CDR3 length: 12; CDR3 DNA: TGTGCCAGCAGTGAACTGAGGGATGAGCAGTTCTTC; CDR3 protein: CASSELRDEQFF
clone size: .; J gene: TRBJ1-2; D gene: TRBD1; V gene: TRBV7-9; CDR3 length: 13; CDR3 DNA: TGTGCCAGCAGCCGACAGGGGGAAGATGGCTACACCTTC; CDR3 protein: CASSRQGEDGYTF
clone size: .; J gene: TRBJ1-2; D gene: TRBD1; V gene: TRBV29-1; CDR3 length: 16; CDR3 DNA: TGCAGCGTTGAATTCCTTGGACAGGGCGGCAACTATGGCTACACCTTC; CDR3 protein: CSVEFLGQGGNYGYTF
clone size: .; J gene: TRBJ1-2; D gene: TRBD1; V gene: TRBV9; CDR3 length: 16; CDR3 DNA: TGTGCCAGCAGGGGCCAGACAGGGGGCGCCCACTATGGCTACACCTTC; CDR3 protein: CASRGQTGGAHYGYTF
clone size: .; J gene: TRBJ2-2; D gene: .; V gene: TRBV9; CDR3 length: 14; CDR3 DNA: TGTGCCAGCAGCGTAGTTTCAAACACCGGGGAGCTGTTTTTT; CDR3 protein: CASSVVSNTGELFF
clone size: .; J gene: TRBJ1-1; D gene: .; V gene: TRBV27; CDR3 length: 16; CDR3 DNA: TGTGCCAGCAGTTTATACACAACGTCAAGGAACACTGAAGCTTTCTTT; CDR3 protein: CASSLYTTSRNTEAFF
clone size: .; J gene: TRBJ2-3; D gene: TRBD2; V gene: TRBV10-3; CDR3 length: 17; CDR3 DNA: TGTGCCACCACTAGCGGAGAATCCCCAGGGGCGGCAGATACGCAGTATTTT; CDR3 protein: CATTSGESPGAADTQYF
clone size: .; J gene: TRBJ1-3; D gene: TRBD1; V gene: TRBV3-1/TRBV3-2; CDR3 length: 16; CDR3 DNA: TGTGCCAGCAGCCCCCTACAGGGGCAATTTGGAAACACCATATATTTT; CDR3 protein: CASSPLQGQFGNTIYF
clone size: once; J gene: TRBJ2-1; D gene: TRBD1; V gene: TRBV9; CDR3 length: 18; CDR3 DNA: TGTGCCAGCAGCGCGGCCGGGTGGGGACAGGGCCCCTACAATGAGCAGTTCTTC; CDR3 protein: CASSAAGWGQGPYNEQFF
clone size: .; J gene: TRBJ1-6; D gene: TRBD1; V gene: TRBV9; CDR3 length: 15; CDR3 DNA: TGTGCCAGCAGCGCGCAGACAGGGCTTAATTCACCCCTCCACTTT; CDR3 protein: CASSAQTGLNSPLHF
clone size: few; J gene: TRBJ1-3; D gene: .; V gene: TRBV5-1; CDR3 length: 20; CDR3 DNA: TGCGCCAGCAGCGTCCGGGGACTGGGTAGTGCGAGCTTCTCTGGAAACACCATATATTTT; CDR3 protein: CASSVRGLGSASFSGNTIYF
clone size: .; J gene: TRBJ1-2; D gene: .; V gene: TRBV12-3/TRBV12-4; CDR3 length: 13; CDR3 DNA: TGTGCCAGCAGTTTAGCAGGAGACTATGGCTACACCTTC; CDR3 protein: CASSLAGDYGYTF
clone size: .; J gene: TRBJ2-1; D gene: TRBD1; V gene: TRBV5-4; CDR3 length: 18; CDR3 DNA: TGTGCCAGCAGCCCCCCACCCGGGACAGGGGGCGCGGGACGGGAGCAGTTCTTC; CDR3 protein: CASSPPPGTGGAGREQFF
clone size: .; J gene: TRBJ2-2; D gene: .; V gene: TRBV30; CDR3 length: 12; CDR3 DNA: TGTGCCTGGATCGTAGGGGGCGGGGAGCTGTTTTTT; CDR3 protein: CAWIVGGGELFF
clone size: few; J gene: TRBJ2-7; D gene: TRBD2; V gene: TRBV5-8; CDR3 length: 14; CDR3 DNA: TGTGCCAGCAATATGGGGGGGAGCTCCTACGAGCAGTACTTC; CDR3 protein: CASNMGGSSYEQYF
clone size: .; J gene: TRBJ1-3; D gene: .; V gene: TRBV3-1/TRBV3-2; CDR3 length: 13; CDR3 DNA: TGTGCCAGCAGCCAAGTATCTGGAAACACCATATATTTT; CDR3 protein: CASSQVSGNTIYF
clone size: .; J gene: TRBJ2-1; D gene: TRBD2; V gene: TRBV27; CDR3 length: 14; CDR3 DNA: TGTGCCAGCAGTCTAGCGGGGGGACCCGGGGAGCAGTTCTTC; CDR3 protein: CASSLAGGPGEQFF